Listed below are T cell receptor beta chains from one sample, sequenced in a study of shared clonotypes between healthy human individuals. Some clones are missing from TCRdb's copy, which holds only in-frame ones; the method was immunoSEQ multiplex PCR. The profile shows millions of clones, 90% to 95% of them singletons. Sample: naive CD4+ T cells sorted from blood. The receptor set was obtained from a man aged 18 to 29 in good health. The CDR3 runs from the conserved cysteine through the conserved F or W. Each record gives: CDR3 protein, CDR3 DNA, CDR3 length, J gene, V gene, D gene, clone size. D genes are given only for firm matches. Size is stated for part of the rows, as once, few or many counts, or as a class when the clone is expanded.

CDR3 protein: CASSLGQGGSAEAFF
CDR3 DNA: TGCGCCAGCAGCTTAGGACAGGGGGGGAGCGCTGAAGCTTTCTTT
CDR3 length: 15
J gene: TRBJ1-1
V gene: TRBV5-1
D gene: TRBD1
clone size: .

CDR3 protein: CASSLVASGGGGRETQYF
CDR3 DNA: TGTGCCAGCAGCCTGGTGGCTAGCGGGGGGGGAGGAAGAGAGACCCAGTACTTC
CDR3 length: 18
J gene: TRBJ2-5
V gene: TRBV2
D gene: TRBD2
clone size: .

CDR3 protein: CASSQSGMQNIQYF
CDR3 DNA: TGTGCCAGCAGCCAAAGCGGGATGCAAAACATTCAGTACTTC
CDR3 length: 14
J gene: TRBJ2-4
V gene: TRBV4-2
D gene: TRBD2
clone size: .

CDR3 protein: CSVSDRSDGNTIYF
CDR3 DNA: TGCAGCGTCTCGGACAGGTCGGATGGAAACACCATATATTTT
CDR3 length: 14
J gene: TRBJ1-3
V gene: TRBV29-1
D gene: TRBD1
clone size: .

CDR3 protein: CASSERDRVAPNTEAFF
CDR3 DNA: TGTGCCAGCAGTGAACGGGACAGGGTGGCCCCTAACACTGAAGCTTTCTTT
CDR3 length: 17
J gene: TRBJ1-1
V gene: TRBV6-1
D gene: TRBD1
clone size: .

CDR3 protein: CASSLIRRNSYEQYF
CDR3 DNA: TGCGCCAGCAGCCTAATCAGGAGGAACTCCTACGAGCAGTACTTC
CDR3 length: 15
J gene: TRBJ2-7
V gene: TRBV5-1
D gene: .
clone size: .

CDR3 protein: CASSPFGTGNQPQHF
CDR3 DNA: TGTGCCAGCTCACCTTTTGGGACAGGAAATCAGCCCCAGCATTTT
CDR3 length: 15
J gene: TRBJ1-5
V gene: TRBV18
D gene: TRBD1
clone size: .

CDR3 protein: CASSRGQGFNEQFF
CDR3 DNA: TGCGCCAGCAGCCGTGGACAGGGGTTCAATGAGCAGTTCTTC
CDR3 length: 14
J gene: TRBJ2-1
V gene: TRBV5-1
D gene: TRBD1
clone size: once

CDR3 protein: CASSPPGTGVDNEQFF
CDR3 DNA: TGTGCCAGCAGCCCGCCCGGGACAGGGGTGGACAATGAGCAGTTCTTC
CDR3 length: 16
J gene: TRBJ2-1
V gene: TRBV27
D gene: TRBD1
clone size: .

CDR3 protein: CASSLDSGWGGTDTQYF
CDR3 DNA: TGTGCCAGCAGCTTGGATAGCGGGTGGGGAGGCACAGATACGCAGTATTTT
CDR3 length: 17
J gene: TRBJ2-3
V gene: TRBV5-4
D gene: TRBD2
clone size: .

CDR3 protein: CASSQNRENYGYTF
CDR3 DNA: TGCGCCAGCAGCCAAAACAGAGAGAACTATGGCTACACCTTC
CDR3 length: 14
J gene: TRBJ1-2
V gene: TRBV4-3
D gene: .
clone size: .

CDR3 protein: CAISESHLAGVNEQFF
CDR3 DNA: TGTGCCATCAGTGAGTCGCATCTAGCGGGGGTCAATGAGCAGTTCTTC
CDR3 length: 16
J gene: TRBJ2-1
V gene: TRBV10-3
D gene: TRBD2
clone size: .

CDR3 protein: CASSTPRGTDSNQPQHF
CDR3 DNA: TGTGCCAGTTCCACCCCCAGGGGGACAGATAGCAATCAGCCCCAGCATTTT
CDR3 length: 17
J gene: TRBJ1-5
V gene: TRBV19
D gene: TRBD1
clone size: .

CDR3 protein: CASRRTAANYGYTF
CDR3 DNA: TGTGCCAGCAGGCGGACAGCCGCTAACTATGGCTACACCTTC
CDR3 length: 14
J gene: TRBJ1-2
V gene: TRBV6-5
D gene: .
clone size: .

CDR3 protein: CASSLEGVGQYF
CDR3 DNA: TGTGCCAGCAGCTTGGAGGGGGTCGGGCAGTACTTC
CDR3 length: 12
J gene: TRBJ2-7
V gene: TRBV5-6
D gene: .
clone size: once

CDR3 protein: CASSIGNSYEQYF
CDR3 DNA: TGTGCCAGCAGCATTGGGAACTCCTACGAGCAGTACTTC
CDR3 length: 13
J gene: TRBJ2-7
V gene: TRBV7-9
D gene: .
clone size: .

CDR3 protein: CASSPGQSSNQPQHF
CDR3 DNA: TGCGCCAGCAGCCCGGGACAGTCTAGCAATCAGCCCCAGCATTTT
CDR3 length: 15
J gene: TRBJ1-5
V gene: TRBV5-1
D gene: TRBD1
clone size: once

CDR3 protein: CASSSTLGDASYEQYF
CDR3 DNA: TGTGCCAGCAGCTCGACACTGGGGGACGCCTCCTACGAGCAGTACTTC
CDR3 length: 16
J gene: TRBJ2-7
V gene: TRBV7-8
D gene: .
clone size: .

CDR3 protein: CAWSLPGTGHEQYF
CDR3 DNA: TGTGCCTGGAGTTTACCTGGGACAGGCCACGAGCAGTACTTC
CDR3 length: 14
J gene: TRBJ2-7
V gene: TRBV30
D gene: TRBD1
clone size: .

CDR3 protein: CASSLPPLGGGELFF
CDR3 DNA: TGTGCCAGCAGCTTACCCCCTCTAGGCGGTGGGGAGCTGTTTTTT
CDR3 length: 15
J gene: TRBJ2-2
V gene: TRBV7-9
D gene: .
clone size: .

CDR3 protein: CASTQSFQPQHF
CDR3 DNA: TGTGCCAGCACCCAGTCCTTCCAGCCCCAGCATTTT
CDR3 length: 12
J gene: TRBJ1-5
V gene: TRBV28
D gene: .
clone size: .

CDR3 protein: CASSLDGFDNQPQHF
CDR3 DNA: TGCGCCAGCAGCTTGGACGGGTTCGACAATCAGCCCCAGCATTTT
CDR3 length: 15
J gene: TRBJ1-5
V gene: TRBV5-1
D gene: .
clone size: .

CDR3 protein: CASRLAHLSASRGTEAFF
CDR3 DNA: TGTGCAAGTCGCTTAGCGCACTTGTCTGCCTCTCGGGGCACTGAAGCTTTCTTT
CDR3 length: 18
J gene: TRBJ1-1
V gene: TRBV12-2
D gene: .
clone size: .

CDR3 protein: CASSPRQGGQPQHF
CDR3 DNA: TGTGCCAGCAGTCCTCGACAGGGAGGTCAGCCCCAGCATTTT
CDR3 length: 14
J gene: TRBJ1-5
V gene: TRBV6-1
D gene: TRBD1
clone size: .

CDR3 protein: CASSLGVNTEAFF
CDR3 DNA: TGTGCCAGCAGCTTGGGGGTGAACACTGAAGCTTTCTTT
CDR3 length: 13
J gene: TRBJ1-1
V gene: TRBV5-4
D gene: .
clone size: .

CDR3 protein: CASSQVVGSPEQYF
CDR3 DNA: TGCGCCAGCAGCCAAGTCGTCGGGAGCCCCGAGCAGTACTTC
CDR3 length: 14
J gene: TRBJ2-7
V gene: TRBV4-1
D gene: .
clone size: .

CDR3 protein: CSVGRRLAAYNEQFF
CDR3 DNA: TGCAGCGTTGGGAGAAGACTAGCCGCCTACAATGAGCAGTTCTTC
CDR3 length: 15
J gene: TRBJ2-1
V gene: TRBV29-1
D gene: TRBD2
clone size: .

CDR3 protein: CASSFPPGPQHF
CDR3 DNA: TGTGCCAGCAGCTTCCCCCCTGGGCCCCAGCATTTT
CDR3 length: 12
J gene: TRBJ1-5
V gene: TRBV7-9
D gene: .
clone size: few

CDR3 protein: CASNQLLRQGWEGYTF
CDR3 DNA: TGTGCCAGCAACCAATTACTCAGACAGGGGTGGGAAGGCTACACCTTC
CDR3 length: 16
J gene: TRBJ1-2
V gene: TRBV7-9
D gene: TRBD1
clone size: .

CDR3 protein: CASSSGAGGHQPQHF
CDR3 DNA: TGTGCCAGCAGCTCCGGGGCGGGGGGACATCAGCCCCAGCATTTT
CDR3 length: 15
J gene: TRBJ1-5
V gene: TRBV7-2
D gene: .
clone size: once

CDR3 protein: CASSRTFSRVETQYF
CDR3 DNA: TGTGCTAGCAGTCGGACCTTTTCTAGGGTCGAGACCCAGTACTTC
CDR3 length: 15
J gene: TRBJ2-5
V gene: TRBV7-7
D gene: .
clone size: .

CDR3 protein: CASSTPGIDTQYF
CDR3 DNA: TGTGCCAGCAGTACCCCAGGGATCGATACGCAGTATTTT
CDR3 length: 13
J gene: TRBJ2-3
V gene: TRBV4-2
D gene: .
clone size: .

CDR3 protein: CAWSVRGREETQYF
CDR3 DNA: TGTGCCTGGAGTGTAAGGGGGCGCGAGGAGACCCAGTACTTC
CDR3 length: 14
J gene: TRBJ2-5
V gene: TRBV30
D gene: TRBD1
clone size: .

CDR3 protein: CATSGTQETQYF
CDR3 DNA: TGTGCCACCTCTGGCACCCAAGAGACCCAGTACTTC
CDR3 length: 12
J gene: TRBJ2-5
V gene: TRBV6-5
D gene: .
clone size: .

CDR3 protein: CASSLPSGGAYEQFF
CDR3 DNA: TGTGCCAGCAGTTTACCCAGCGGGGGGGCCTATGAGCAGTTCTTC
CDR3 length: 15
J gene: TRBJ2-1
V gene: TRBV28
D gene: TRBD2
clone size: .

CDR3 protein: CASSPKLQGEDGYTF
CDR3 DNA: TGTGCCAGCTCACCAAAGCTACAGGGTGAGGATGGCTACACCTTC
CDR3 length: 15
J gene: TRBJ1-2
V gene: TRBV18
D gene: .
clone size: .

CDR3 protein: CASSFHRGPGSTTEAFF
CDR3 DNA: TGTGCCAGCAGCTTTCATAGGGGCCCGGGGTCCACGACTGAAGCTTTCTTT
CDR3 length: 17
J gene: TRBJ1-1
V gene: TRBV5-8
D gene: .
clone size: .

CDR3 protein: CASSGMNTEAFF
CDR3 DNA: TGTGCCAGCAGCGGTATGAACACTGAAGCTTTCTTT
CDR3 length: 12
J gene: TRBJ1-1
V gene: TRBV5-6
D gene: .
clone size: .

CDR3 protein: CAISERGENTEAFF
CDR3 DNA: TGTGCCATCAGTGAGAGGGGTGAGAACACTGAAGCTTTCTTT
CDR3 length: 14
J gene: TRBJ1-1
V gene: TRBV10-3
D gene: .
clone size: .

CDR3 protein: CASSPGLVAGTDTQYF
CDR3 DNA: TGCGCCAGCAGCCCCGGACTAGTTGCGGGCACAGATACGCAGTATTTT
CDR3 length: 16
J gene: TRBJ2-3
V gene: TRBV5-1
D gene: TRBD2
clone size: .

CDR3 protein: CASSPPLSGQGGYEQYF
CDR3 DNA: TGTGCCAGCTCACCCCCTCTCTCTGGACAGGGGGGATACGAGCAGTACTTC
CDR3 length: 17
J gene: TRBJ2-7
V gene: TRBV18
D gene: TRBD1
clone size: .

CDR3 protein: CASSPGEGPYEQYF
CDR3 DNA: TGTGCCAGCTCACCAGGGGAAGGTCCCTACGAGCAGTACTTC
CDR3 length: 14
J gene: TRBJ2-7
V gene: TRBV18
D gene: .
clone size: .

CDR3 protein: CASSLLGLETQYF
CDR3 DNA: TGCGCCAGCAGCCTGTTAGGTTTAGAGACCCAGTACTTC
CDR3 length: 13
J gene: TRBJ2-5
V gene: TRBV4-1
D gene: .
clone size: .

CDR3 protein: CASSNGGQNQPQHF
CDR3 DNA: TGTGCCAGCAGTAACGGAGGACAGAATCAGCCCCAGCATTTT
CDR3 length: 14
J gene: TRBJ1-5
V gene: TRBV6-6
D gene: .
clone size: .

CDR3 protein: CASSLHQGAYEQYF
CDR3 DNA: TGTGCCAGCAGTTTACACCAAGGTGCCTACGAGCAGTACTTC
CDR3 length: 14
J gene: TRBJ2-7
V gene: TRBV28
D gene: .
clone size: once

CDR3 protein: CASSLVSAGTDTQYF
CDR3 DNA: TGTGCCAGCAGCTTGGTTTCCGCGGGCACAGATACGCAGTATTTT
CDR3 length: 15
J gene: TRBJ2-3
V gene: TRBV5-4
D gene: .
clone size: .

CDR3 protein: CAISEGREWQYF
CDR3 DNA: TGTGCCATCAGTGAGGGGCGGGAGTGGCAGTACTTC
CDR3 length: 12
J gene: TRBJ2-7
V gene: TRBV10-3
D gene: TRBD2
clone size: once

CDR3 protein: CASSLGLDFPYEQYF
CDR3 DNA: TGTGCCAGCAGCTTAGGTTTGGATTTCCCATACGAGCAGTACTTC
CDR3 length: 15
J gene: TRBJ2-7
V gene: TRBV13
D gene: .
clone size: .